Following are 4 T cell receptor beta chains from one sample sequenced in a study of T cell repertoires in cytomegalovirus infection. In TCRdb, the reads were re-called with MiXCR into one record per CDR3 protein. The sample yields hundreds of thousands of distinct CDR3 sequences, around a third seen once. These receptors have no identified antigens. The source material was cultured PBMCs, sampled from culture after CMV antigen stimulation. The receptor set was obtained from a human donor in good health (CMV status not recorded). Some clones in this sample may be carry-over from other donors' samples.

The gene calls are TRBV27 and TRBJ1-4, with TRBD1 as a possible D gene (6 bases). This CDR3 is 14 amino acids long. With 8 bases removed from V and 11 bases from J, the gap between germline ends came to 21 bases. In germline, CDR1 is MNHEY, CDR2 SMNVEV (reference sequence). The CDR3: CASCRRSGAGKLFF. CDR3 DNA sequence: TGTGCCAGCTGTCGTCGTTCGGGGGCAGGGAAACTGTTTTTT.

This clonotype was observed a single time. This is likely a read error, given that the CDR3 carries no conserved phenylalanine or tryptophan at its end. The rearrangement links TRBV7-2 to TRBJ2-7; 8 bases are shared with TRBD2. Unmatched junction bases numbered 9, after V lost 7 bases and J lost 4 bases. CDR3 length equals 14 residues. CDR1 and CDR2 from the germline V gene are SGHTA and FQGNSA. CDR3 in amino acids: CASTPSGSLYEQYS. CDR3 coding DNA: TGTGCCAGCACCCCTAGCGGGTCTCTTTACGAGCAGTACTCC.

This clonotype was picked up a small number of times. The chain recombines TRBV11-2 with TRBJ2-3; 8 nucleotides match TRBD2. Germline V gives CDR1 SGHAT, CDR2 FQNNGV. The CDR3 sequence is 15 residues long. Unmatched junction bases numbered 10, after V lost 5 bases and J lost 6 bases. CDR3 coding DNA: TGTGCCAGCAGCCCCTGGTCTTCGGGGGGGGATACGCAGTATTTT. The encoded protein is CASSPWSSGGDTQYF.

The chain recombines TRBV7-2 with TRBJ2-7, with D perhaps given as TRBD1 or TRBD2 (5 bases each). Trimming shortened V by 2 bases and J by 7 bases, and 21 bases separated the two germline ends. This CDR3 contains 16 residues. Germline values: CDR1 SGHTA, CDR2 FQGNSA. This chain's CDR3 is CASSLLALAINREQYF. The CDR3 DNA reads TGTGCCAGCAGCTTACTAGCATTAGCCATCAACAGGGAGCAGTACTTC.